This passage covers 14 T cell receptor beta chains from one sample sequenced in a study of shared clonotypes between healthy human individuals. The repertoire was sequenced with immunoSEQ multiplex PCR; TCRdb's copy has only in-frame clones and lacks some. This table holds some 2.4 million clones, 90% to 95% found once. Sequences were obtained from naive CD4+ T cells from PBMCs. Subset given: CD45RA+ positively selected. The receptors stem from a young man in good health. Some clones in this sample may be carry-over from other donors' samples.

This sequence joins TRBV10-3 and TRBJ1-5, with TRBD1 as a possible D gene (5 bases). Germline-derived CDR1 and CDR2 are ENHRY and SYGVKD. The CDR3 length is 16 residues. V was pared by 0 bases and J by 9 bases, with 18 bases between. The CDR3 here is CAISESRGTSFGPQHF. CDR3 DNA: TGTGCCATCAGTGAGTCGAGAGGGACGTCTTTTGGGCCCCAGCATTTT.

The V and J genes are TRBV4-1 and TRBJ2-7; TRBD1 or TRBD2 may be the D gene (5 bases each). In germline, CDR1 is MGHRA, CDR2 YSYEKL. With 1 base removed from V and 4 bases from J, the gap between germline ends came to 32 bases. The CDR3 has 21 residues. CDR3 region: CASSQVPPEASGGARWYEQYF. The CDR3 nucleotides read TGCGCCAGCAGCCAAGTTCCACCAGAGGCCAGCGGTGGGGCCAGGTGGTACGAGCAGTACTTC.

In its sample, this clone was seen a few times. The sample carries other DNA sequences with the same CDR3. This chain links TRBV7-9 with TRBJ2-2; no definite D call. Deletions cut 1 base from V and 0 bases from J, with 6 bases between. Germline CDR1 SEHNR, CDR2 FQNEAQ (reference sequence). The CDR3 sequence is 15 residues long. CDR3 sequence: CASSLGAANTGELFF. The CDR3 coding sequence is TGTGCCAGCAGCTTAGGTGCAGCGAACACCGGGGAGCTGTTTTTT.

V usage is TRBV28 and J usage is TRBJ2-6; D is uncertain. CDR3 length: 16 amino acids. The germline gives CDR1 MDHEN, CDR2 SYDVKM. V was cut by 2 bases and J by 0 bases, with 8 bases left in between. CDR3 nucleotide sequence: TGTGCCAGCAGTTTACTACCGGGCTCTGGGGCCAACGTCCTGACTTTC. It specifies CASSLLPGSGANVLTF.

This chain connects TRBV5-5 to TRBJ2-7, with TRBD2 as a possible D gene (6 bases). Germline CDR1 and CDR2: SGHKS and YYEKEE (reference sequence). Deletions cut 2 bases from V and 2 bases from J, with 20 bases between. CDR3 length: 17 amino acids. The CDR3 sequence: CASSFRPTEAGTYEQYF. The CDR3 DNA follows: TGTGCCAGCAGCTTCCGACCGACGGAGGCGGGAACCTACGAGCAGTACTTC.

The V and J genes are TRBV6-5 and TRBJ2-7; 7 nucleotides align to TRBD1. Trimming took 6 bases from V and 3 from J; bases not matched to a gene: 8. The CDR3 length is 14 residues. Germline CDR1 is MNHEY and CDR2 is SVGAGI. In DNA form, the CDR3 reads TGTGCCAGCAGACCGGGACAGCAGATCTACGAGCAGTACTTC. Residues: CASRPGQQIYEQYF.

The chain couples TRBV5-1 to TRBJ2-3; D not certain. The CDR3 contains 15 residues. Germline V gene lookup returns CDR1 SGHRS and CDR2 YFSETQ. V was trimmed by 1 base and J by 2 bases, leaving 11 bases between them. The CDR3 here is CASSLKSSSTDTQYF. For the CDR3, the DNA is TGCGCCAGCAGCTTGAAAAGCTCCTCCACAGATACGCAGTATTTT.

V usage is TRBV2 and J usage is TRBJ2-1, with D perhaps TRBD2 (6 bases). The germline V and J ends were trimmed by 5 bases and 1 base, with 9 bases remaining between them. Per germline, CDR1 SNHLY and CDR2 FYNNEI. The CDR3 consists of 14 residues. DNA of the CDR3: TGTGCCAGCAGTCCCGGGGGTTCCTACAATGAGCAGTTCTTC. Protein product: CASSPGGSYNEQFF.

J is TRBJ2-2 and V is TRBV10-3; 11 bases align to TRBD2. The V gene end was trimmed by 6 bases and the J gene end by 4 bases; junction bases not matched to a gene: 7. The germline V gene has CDR1 ENHRY and CDR2 SYGVKD. The CDR3 spans 16 residues. For the CDR3, the DNA is TGTGCCATCAGCCCCACTAGCGGGAGCCCCACCGGGGAGCTGTTTTTT. This gives the protein CAISPTSGSPTGELFF.

The chain links TRBV15 to TRBJ1-5; D is ambiguous. V was shortened by 3 bases and J by 7 bases, with 16 bases between the two germline ends. This CDR3 comprises 15 residues. The V gene's germline CDR1 is LNHNV and CDR2 YYDKDF (reference sequence). CDR3 residues: CATSSTLAAEQPQHF. The CDR3 nucleotides read TGTGCCACCAGCAGCACTTTGGCGGCCGAGCAGCCCCAGCATTTT. Drawing the rest from reference TRBV15 and TRBJ1-5, the complete variable domain is DAMVIQNPRYQVTQFGKPVTLSCSQTLNHNVMYWYQQKSSQAPKLLFHYYDKDFNNEADTPDNFQSRRPNTSFCFLDIRSPGLGDTAMYLCATSSTLAAEQPQHFGDGTRLSIL.

The rearrangement links TRBV6-5 to TRBJ2-7; D unresolved. This CDR3 spans 15 amino acids. V was shortened by 0 bases and J by 0 bases, with 9 bases between the two germline ends. From germline, CDR1 is MNHEY and CDR2 SVGAGI. The CDR3 DNA follows: TGTGCCAGCAGTTACTCGGAGACTTTCTCCTACGAGCAGTACTTC. The encoded protein is CASSYSETFSYEQYF.

This chain connects TRBV9 to TRBJ2-1, with D possibly matching TRBD2 (5 bases). Trimming took 4 bases from V and 0 from J, leaving 17 bases between them. The CDR3 extends over 17 amino acids. Per the germline V gene, CDR1 is SGDLS and CDR2 is YYNGEE. The CDR3 region is CASSPRLPKASYNEQFF. The CDR3 DNA reads as TGTGCCAGCAGCCCGAGACTACCAAAAGCCTCCTACAATGAGCAGTTCTTC.

The rearrangement links TRBV4-2 to TRBJ2-7; TRBD2 might be the D (6 bases). Germline lookup yields CDR1 LGHNA and CDR2 YNFKEQ. The CDR3 is made up of 14 amino acids. V lost 4 bases to trimming and J lost 3 bases, with 13 bases between them. CDR3 DNA: TGTGCCAGCAGCCTCCGGGACTCTTACTACGAGCAGTACTTC. Its translation: CASSLRDSYYEQYF.

This rearrangement joins TRBV7-3 to TRBJ2-3, with 7 bases matching TRBD1. Trimming removed 2 bases from V and 3 bases from J; junction bases left unmatched: 2. There are 14 residues in the CDR3. Germline CDR1 is SGHTA and CDR2 is FQGTGA. CDR3 bases: TGTGCCAGCAGCTTATTGGGACAGACAGATACGCAGTATTTT. Translation gives CASSLLGQTDTQYF.